This T cell receptor (beta chain) was sequenced during a study of blood T cell repertoires in COVID-19. On the study more broadly: The United States, Italy and Spain supplied acute and convalescent COVID-19 samples.

In germline, CDR1 is SEHNR, CDR2 FQNEAQ (reference sequence). The CDR3 contains 15 residues. V lost 1 base and J lost 6, with 13 bases in between. TCRdb's copy holds only in-frame clones and misses some; the assay was immunoSEQ multiplex PCR. This repertoire shows 95,000 to 120,000 clones, approximately 70% found once; its top ten account for more than 1.5%. Sequencing was carried out using peripheral blood. This receptor was taken from a woman between 40 and 55 years old with acute or convalescent COVID-19. The chain joins TRBV7-9 to TRBJ2-1; D possibly corresponds to TRBD2 (5 bases). The CDR3 region is CASSLGGSVSNEQFF. DNA of the CDR3: TGTGCCAGCAGCTTAGGAGGGTCCGTCTCCAATGAGCAGTTCTTC.